This TCR beta chain was captured in a study of T cell responses to AZD1222 COVID-19 vaccine. General study results and limits: Only a handful of individuals given AZD1222 were seropositive at baseline. Without day 14 samples, only post-peak T cell repertoires were studied.

Repertoires were generated with immunoSEQ multiplex PCR, while TCRdb's copy carries only in-frame clones and drops some. The table has some 150,000 clones, 88% seen once. On this clone: Its cognate antigen is unknown.

The CDR3 sequence is 15 residues long. Second-dose recipients at about 4 or about 12 weeks were treated as one pooled group. The chain couples TRBV21-1 to TRBJ1-2; TRBD1, the D gene given by the table, was not confirmed from the DNA. TRBV21-1 is reported as a pseudogene. The origin of this receptor is an adult who received the AZD1222 COVID-19 vaccine. The sequencing here drew on peripheral blood, taken 28 days after the second AZD1222 dose. CDR3 region: CASIEGGTGVDGYTF. CDR3 nucleotide sequence: TGTGCCAGCATCGAGGGGGGGACAGGGGTGGATGGCTACACCTTC.